This TCR beta chain was sequenced in a study of T-cell reconstitution after alpha-beta-depleted transplantation in children. Study results and limitations: Surviving recipient T cells and intrathymic progenitors accounted for some patients' high TCRbeta diversity at day 60. Reports say that about two months after transplant, the alpha-beta T cells came out of several hundred graft clones that had expanded. T-cell counts and diversity were attributed mostly to newly produced T cells one year after transplant.

Note on this clonotype: Its specificity is not known.

Library preparation (for TCRbeta) was performed with unique molecular identifiers. MiXCR, run by TCRdb on the PCR reads, gives a single entry per CDR3 protein. The data contain 440,000 or so distinct CDR3 sequences, around 46% of them seen just once; the ten biggest clones take up approximately 30%. Germline V CDR1 and CDR2: DFQATT, SNEGSKA (reference sequence). CDR3 length equals 15 residues. V lost 3 bases, J lost 7 bases, and 22 bases lay in between. This sequence joins TRBV20-1 and TRBJ2-7, with D perhaps matching TRBD1 (5 bases). The material sequenced was PBMCs, taken before TCRalphabeta/CD19-depleted stem cell transplant. The sequence came from a girl aged 2 to 10 with aplastic anemia, due to receive a stem cell transplant. In nucleotides, the CDR3 is TGCAGTGCTAGTCAGGGTGCAGGCATAGGATCGGAGCAGTACTTC. It translates to CSASQGAGIGSEQYF.